This T cell receptor (beta chain) was observed in a study of technical replicates of blood from several donors. V was trimmed by 3 bases and J by 5 bases, leaving 22 bases between them. The CDR3 contains 17 residues. CDR1 ENHRY and CDR2 SYGVKD come from the germline V gene. Profiling relied on immunoSEQ multiplex PCR, and the TCRdb table lists in-frame clones only, not all of them. The table lists approximately 59,000 clones, 90% to 95% of them singletons. This rearrangement joins TRBV10-3 to TRBJ1-1, with a possible D match to TRBD1 (6 bases). The sequence was obtained from a human donor in good health. Some clones in this sample may be carry-over from other donors' samples. Specimen: PBMCs. CDR3 amino acids: CAISDESLGAPGTEAFF. The CDR3 DNA reads TGTGCCATCAGTGATGAGAGTTTGGGGGCGCCGGGGACTGAAGCTTTCTTT.